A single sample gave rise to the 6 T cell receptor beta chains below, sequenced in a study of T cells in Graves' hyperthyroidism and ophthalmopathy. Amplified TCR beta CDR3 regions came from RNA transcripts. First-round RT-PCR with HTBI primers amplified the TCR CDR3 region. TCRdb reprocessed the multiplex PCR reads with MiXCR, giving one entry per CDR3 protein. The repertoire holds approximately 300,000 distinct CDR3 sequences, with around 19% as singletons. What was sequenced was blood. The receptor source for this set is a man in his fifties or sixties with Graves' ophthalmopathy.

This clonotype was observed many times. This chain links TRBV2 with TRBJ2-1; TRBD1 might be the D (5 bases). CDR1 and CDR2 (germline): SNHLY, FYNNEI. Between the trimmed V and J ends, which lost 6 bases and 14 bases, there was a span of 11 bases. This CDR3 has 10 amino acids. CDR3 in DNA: TGTGCCAGCAGGCATCAAGGGGAGTTCTTC. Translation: CASRHQGEFF. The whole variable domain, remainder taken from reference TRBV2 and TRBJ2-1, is EPEVTQTPSHQVTQMGQEVILRCVPISNHLYFYWYRQILGQKVEFLVSFYNNEISEKSEIFDDQFSVERPDGSNFTLKIRSTKLEDSAMYFCASRHQGEFFGPGTRLTVL.

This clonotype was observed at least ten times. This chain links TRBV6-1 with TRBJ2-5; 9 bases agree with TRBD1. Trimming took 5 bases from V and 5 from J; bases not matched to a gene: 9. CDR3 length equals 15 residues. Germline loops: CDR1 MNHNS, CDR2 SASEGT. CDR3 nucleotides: TGTGCCAGCAGTCCCAGGGACAGGGAGATTGAGACCCAGTACTTC. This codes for CASSPRDREIETQYF.

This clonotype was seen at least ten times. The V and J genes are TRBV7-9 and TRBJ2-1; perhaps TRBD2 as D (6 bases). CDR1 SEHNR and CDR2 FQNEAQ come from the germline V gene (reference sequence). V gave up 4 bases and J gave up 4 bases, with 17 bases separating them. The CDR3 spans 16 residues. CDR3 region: CASSSTLSGFYNEQFF. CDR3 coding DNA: TGTGCCAGCAGCTCCACGCTTAGCGGATTTTACAATGAGCAGTTCTTC.

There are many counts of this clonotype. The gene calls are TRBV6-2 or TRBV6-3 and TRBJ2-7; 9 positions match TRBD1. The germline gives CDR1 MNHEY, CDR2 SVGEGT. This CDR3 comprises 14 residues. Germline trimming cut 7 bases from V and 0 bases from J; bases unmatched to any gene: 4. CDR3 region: CASKVTGGSYEQYF. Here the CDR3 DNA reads TGTGCCAGCAAGGTGACAGGGGGCTCCTACGAGCAGTACTTC.

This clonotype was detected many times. Here the CDR3 DNA reads TGTGCCAGCAGCCAAGACCTAGTTTCCTACAATGAGCAGTTCTTC. Its translation: CASSQDLVSYNEQFF. J is TRBJ2-1 and V is TRBV3-1; D ambiguous. Trimming took off 0 bases at V and 1 base at J, with 7 bases between the two ends. The CDR3 contains 15 residues. Germline CDR1 LGHDT, CDR2 YNNKEL (reference sequence).

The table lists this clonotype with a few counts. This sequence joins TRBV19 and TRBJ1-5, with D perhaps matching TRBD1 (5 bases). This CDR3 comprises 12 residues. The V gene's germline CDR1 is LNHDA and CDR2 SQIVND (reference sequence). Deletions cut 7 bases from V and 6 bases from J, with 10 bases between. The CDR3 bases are TGTGCCAGTAAAGGAGGGGCTCAGCCCCAGCATTTT. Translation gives CASKGGAQPQHF.